The rows below give T cell receptor beta chains drawn from one sample of a study of OX40 agonist ivuxolimab in advanced cancers. Some clones are missing from TCRdb's copy, which holds only in-frame ones; the method was immunoSEQ multiplex PCR. The table lists under 65,000 clones, around 84% of them singletons, with about a fifth in the top ten. The sample was CD4+ or CD8+ T cells sorted from blood, taken in a trial of the OX40 agonist ivuxolimab. The receptors stem from an adult with an advanced solid tumor such as melanoma, head and neck, liver or kidney cancer. Each CDR3 is given with its conserved first and last residue.

v_call,j_call,cdr3_aa
TRBV25-1,TRBJ2-5,CASSDGQTQETQYF
TRBV11-2,TRBJ1-1,CASSLNKRTGVSVVAFF
TRBV6-5,TRBJ2-5,CASSYSDRAQETQYF
TRBV7-9,TRBJ2-1,CATRDRGYNEQFF
TRBV7-2,TRBJ1-2,CASSLALTGDTYGYTF
TRBV7-9,TRBJ2-5,CASSPRDSGDQETQYF
TRBV15,TRBJ2-1,CATEEGVMSSYNEQFF
TRBV6-1,TRBJ1-1,CASSDGIQMNTEAFF
TRBV7-9,TRBJ2-1,CASSRGTSQYNEQFF
TRBV13,TRBJ2-3,CASSSTSGSTDTQYF
TRBV27,TRBJ2-3,CASSSSASTDTQYF
TRBV14,TRBJ2-7,CASSPSPYEQYF
TRBV7-9,TRBJ1-4,CASSRGTGRLYPEKLFF
TRBV7-6,TRBJ1-3,CASSLGEFSYF
TRBV5-6,TRBJ1-2,CASSLRAGQLVYGYTF
TRBV30,TRBJ2-7,CAWSVDSSYEQYF
TRBV11-2,TRBJ2-1,CASSQRRGSYNEQFF
TRBV9,TRBJ2-5,CASSGRAEKETQYF
TRBV15,TRBJ2-2,CATSAVGGTYTGELFF
TRBV5-8,TRBJ1-4,CASSPKGAGIEKLFF
TRBV29-1,TRBJ1-5,CSVEDQGGNQPQHF
TRBV9,TRBJ2-1,CASAPSGQRDEQFF
TRBV5-6,TRBJ2-7,CASSLARGPTYEQYF
TRBV7-9,TRBJ2-1,CASSFESYGNEQFF
TRBV7-8,TRBJ2-3,CASSVASPSTDTQYF
TRBV5-5,TRBJ2-2,CASSLEAWAGELFF
TRBV28,TRBJ2-1,CASSLGSYNEQFF
TRBV11-2,TRBJ1-2,CASSETGAVEGYTF
TRBV27,TRBJ2-2,CASSFGGSGELFF
TRBV5-6,TRBJ1-2,CASSRVTGGGYTF
TRBV10-3,TRBJ2-1,CAISRQGPYYNEQFF
TRBV27,TRBJ2-1,CASSHGLGGEQFF
TRBV5-1,TRBJ2-3,CASSLAGGTDTQYF
TRBV23-1,TRBJ1-1,CASSQFFWRVRDTEKFFLNTEAFF